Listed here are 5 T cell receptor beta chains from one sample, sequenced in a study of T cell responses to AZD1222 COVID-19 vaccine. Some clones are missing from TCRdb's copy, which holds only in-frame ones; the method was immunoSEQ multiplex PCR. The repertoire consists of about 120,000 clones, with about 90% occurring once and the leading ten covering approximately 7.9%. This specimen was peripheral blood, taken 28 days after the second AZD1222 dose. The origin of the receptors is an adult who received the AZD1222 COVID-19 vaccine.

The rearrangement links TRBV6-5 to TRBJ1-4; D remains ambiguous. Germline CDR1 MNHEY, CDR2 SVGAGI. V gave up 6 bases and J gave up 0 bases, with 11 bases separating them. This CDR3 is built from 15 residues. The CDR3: CASRIDPATNEKLFF. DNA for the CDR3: TGTGCCAGCAGAATCGATCCTGCAACTAATGAAAAACTGTTTTTT.

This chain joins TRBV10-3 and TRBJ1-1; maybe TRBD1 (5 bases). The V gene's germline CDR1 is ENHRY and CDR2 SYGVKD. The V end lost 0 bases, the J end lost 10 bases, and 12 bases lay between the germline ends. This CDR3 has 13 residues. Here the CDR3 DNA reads TGTGCCATCAGTGAGTCCGACCGTGGGGGAGCTTTCTTT. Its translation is CAISESDRGGAFF.

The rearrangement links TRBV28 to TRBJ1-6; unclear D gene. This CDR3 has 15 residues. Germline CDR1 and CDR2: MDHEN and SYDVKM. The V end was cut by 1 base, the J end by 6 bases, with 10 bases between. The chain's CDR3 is CASSLYRNLNSPLHF. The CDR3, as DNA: TGTGCCAGCAGTTTATACAGAAATCTTAATTCACCCCTCCACTTT.

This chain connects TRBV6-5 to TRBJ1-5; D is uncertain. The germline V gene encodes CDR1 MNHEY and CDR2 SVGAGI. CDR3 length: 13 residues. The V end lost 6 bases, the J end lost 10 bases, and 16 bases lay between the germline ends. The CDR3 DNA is TGTGCCAGCAGGCAGACGTCCCGGGGTCCCCAGCATTTT. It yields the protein CASRQTSRGPQHF.

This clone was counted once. The CDR3 DNA reads TGTGCCAGCCGGCAGGGGGACACGAATTCACCCCTCCACTTT. Translating gives CASRQGDTNSPLHF. J is TRBJ1-6 and V is TRBV27, with TRBD1 matching 7 bases. Looked up from germline, CDR1 is MNHEY and CDR2 is SMNVEV (reference sequence). The CDR3 has 14 residues. Trimming at V came to 8 bases and at J to 7 bases, leaving 8 bases not matched to a gene.